Ten or more counts support the clone carrying this TCR beta chain. The CDR3 has 13 amino acids. CDR1 MRHNA and CDR2 SNTAGT come from the germline V gene. The germline V and J ends were trimmed by 4 bases and 4 bases, with 10 bases remaining between them. This record comes from a study of blood T cell repertoires in COVID-19. Study-wide context: COVID-19 samples from acute and convalescent phases originated in the United States, Italy and Spain. Sample material is recorded as cDNA or gDNA derived from T cells, B-cell-depleted T cells, or PBMCs.

In the authors' workflow: Amplifying reference gene primers gave estimates of nucleated cell counts. Only in-frame clones appear in the TCRdb table, and some are missing; sequencing was by immunoSEQ multiplex PCR. Clone size and the V and J calls come from that table; the DNA yielded D and trimming. The sample holds approximately 200,000 clones, 87% seen once. The J gene is TRBJ1-1, the V gene TRBV6-4; D is undetermined. The receptor was isolated from a man aged 60 to 75 who had recovered from COVID-19. Sequencing was carried out using peripheral blood. In nucleotides, the CDR3 is TGTGCCAGCAGTGTTGTCAGAGGCACTGAAGCTTTCTTT. Encoded protein: CASSVVRGTEAFF.